The T cell receptor beta chain under discussion was sequenced for a study of T cell responses to AZD1222 COVID-19 vaccine. Second doses were pooled across both intervals (about 4 or about 12 weeks). V was pared by 2 bases and J by 0 bases, with 12 bases between. Germline CDR1 and CDR2: LGHDT and YNNKEL (reference sequence). This CDR3 comprises 16 residues. Study-wide findings and caveats: The number of AZD1222 recipients seropositive at baseline was only six. Most donors were white British, females outnumbered males, and clonal diversity was possibly underestimated. When two AZD1222 doses had been given, Spike-specific TCR breadth and depth rose.

Concerning this clone itself: Its antigen is not identified.

The method was immunoSEQ multiplex PCR; TCRdb's version includes in-frame clones alone and lacks a portion of them. Of under 200,000 clones in the sample, about 88% were seen once. Material: peripheral blood, obtained 28 days after the second AZD1222 dose. The origin of this receptor is an adult who received the AZD1222 COVID-19 vaccine. The chain links TRBV3-1 (or the pseudogene TRBV3-2) to TRBJ2-3; tentatively, D is TRBD1 (5 bases). CDR3 protein: CASSQRGRKSTDTQYF. In nucleotides, the CDR3 is TGTGCCAGCAGCCAAAGGGGTCGGAAAAGCACAGATACGCAGTATTTT.